This TCR beta chain was retrieved from a study of cytomegalovirus exposure and HLA in healthy donors. Findings and caveats of the study: The study reported that TCR beta sequences accurately predicted HLA-A and HLA-B alleles in most subjects. Fewer N-insertions than the approximately 700-donor mean were reportedly shown by an Asian-associated ancestry cluster in a later analysis.

Germline loops: CDR1 SGHRS, CDR2 YFSETQ. The CDR3 is made up of 16 amino acids. The V gene end was trimmed by 2 bases and the J gene end by 4 bases; junction bases not matched to a gene: 8. As regards this clone: Its specificity is unknown.

The study ran its PCR with 60 Vbeta and 13 Jbeta primers. Method: immunoSEQ multiplex PCR; TCRdb's copy keeps in-frame clones and lacks some. The table has about 120,000 clones, roughly four fifths seen once; the top ten hold around 1.7%. The TCR was taken from a woman between 18 and 30 years old in good health and CMV-seronegative. The sample was PBMCs. The chain combines TRBV5-1 with TRBJ2-3; 9 bases are a match to TRBD2. This CDR3 reads CASSFSAGGSPDTQYF. The CDR3, as DNA: TGCGCCAGCAGCTTTAGTGCGGGGGGGAGTCCAGATACGCAGTATTTT.